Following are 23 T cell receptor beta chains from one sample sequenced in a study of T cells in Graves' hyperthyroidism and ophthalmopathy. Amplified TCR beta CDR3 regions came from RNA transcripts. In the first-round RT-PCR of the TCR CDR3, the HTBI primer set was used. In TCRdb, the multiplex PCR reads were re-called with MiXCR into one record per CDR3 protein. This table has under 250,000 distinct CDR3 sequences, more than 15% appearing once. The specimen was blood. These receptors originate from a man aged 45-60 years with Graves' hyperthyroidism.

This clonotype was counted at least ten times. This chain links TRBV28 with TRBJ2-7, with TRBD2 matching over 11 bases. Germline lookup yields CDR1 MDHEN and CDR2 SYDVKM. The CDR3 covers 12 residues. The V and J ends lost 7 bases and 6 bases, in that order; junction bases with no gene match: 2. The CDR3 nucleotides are TGTGCCAGCAAACTAGCGGGAGTCGAGCAGTACTTC. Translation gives CASKLAGVEQYF.

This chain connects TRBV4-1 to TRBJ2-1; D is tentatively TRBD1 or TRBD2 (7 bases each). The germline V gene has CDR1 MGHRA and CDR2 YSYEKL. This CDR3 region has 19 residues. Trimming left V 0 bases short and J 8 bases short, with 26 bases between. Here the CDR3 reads CASSQEGGRGSTFVYEQFF. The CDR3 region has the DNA TGCGCCAGCAGCCAAGAAGGGGGCCGCGGGAGTACTTTTGTTTATGAGCAGTTCTTC.

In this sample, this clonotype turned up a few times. CDR3 nucleotide sequence: TGTGCCAGCAGCCAAGTAGTTTCGGGGGGAACCTACAATGAGCAGTTCTTC. Encoded protein: CASSQVVSGGTYNEQFF. The chain couples TRBV14 to TRBJ2-1, with 7 bases lining up with TRBD2. The length of the CDR3 is 17 residues. Germline-derived CDR1 and CDR2 are SGHDN and FVKESK. V was clipped by 1 base and J by 2 bases; unmatched bases: 8.

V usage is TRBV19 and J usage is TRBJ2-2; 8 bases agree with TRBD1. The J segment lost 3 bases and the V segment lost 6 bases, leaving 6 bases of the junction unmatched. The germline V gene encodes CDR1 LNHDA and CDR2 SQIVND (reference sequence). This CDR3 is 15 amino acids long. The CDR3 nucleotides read TGTGCCAGTAGCCTGCAGGGGGCGGACACCGGGGAGCTGTTTTTT. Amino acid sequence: CASSLQGADTGELFF.

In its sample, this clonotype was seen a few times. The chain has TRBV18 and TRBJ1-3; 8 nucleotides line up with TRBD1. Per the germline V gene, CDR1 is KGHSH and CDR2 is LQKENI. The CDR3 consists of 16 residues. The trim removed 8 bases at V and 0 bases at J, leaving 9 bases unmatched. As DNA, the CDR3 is TGTGCCAGCAGCTACGACAGGGGAATCTCTGGAAACACCATATATTTT. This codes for CASSYDRGISGNTIYF.

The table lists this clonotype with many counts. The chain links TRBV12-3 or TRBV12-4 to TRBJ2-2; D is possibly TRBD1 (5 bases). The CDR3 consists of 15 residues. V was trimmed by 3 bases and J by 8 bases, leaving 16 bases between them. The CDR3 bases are TGTGCCAGCAGTTTTCGGCAGGGCCACCCGGGGGAGCTGTTTTTT. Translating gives CASSFRQGHPGELFF.

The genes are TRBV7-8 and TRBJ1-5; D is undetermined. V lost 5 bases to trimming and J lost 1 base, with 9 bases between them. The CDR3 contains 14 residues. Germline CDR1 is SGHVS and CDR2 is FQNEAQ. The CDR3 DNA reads TGTGCCAGCAGCCTGACATTGAGCAATCAGCCCCAGCATTTT. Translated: CASSLTLSNQPQHF.

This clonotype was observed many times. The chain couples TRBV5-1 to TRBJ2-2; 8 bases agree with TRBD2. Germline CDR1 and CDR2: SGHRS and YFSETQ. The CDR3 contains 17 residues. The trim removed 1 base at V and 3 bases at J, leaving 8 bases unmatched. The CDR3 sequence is CASSLSEGSGDTGELFF. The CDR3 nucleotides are TGCGCCAGCAGCTTGTCAGAGGGTAGCGGGGACACCGGGGAGCTGTTTTTT.

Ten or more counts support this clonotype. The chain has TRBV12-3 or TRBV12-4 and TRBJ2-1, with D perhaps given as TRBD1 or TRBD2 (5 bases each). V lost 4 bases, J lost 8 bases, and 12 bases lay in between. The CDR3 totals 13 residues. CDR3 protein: CASSSQSGHEQFF. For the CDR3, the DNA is TGTGCCAGCAGTTCTCAATCGGGACATGAGCAGTTCTTC.

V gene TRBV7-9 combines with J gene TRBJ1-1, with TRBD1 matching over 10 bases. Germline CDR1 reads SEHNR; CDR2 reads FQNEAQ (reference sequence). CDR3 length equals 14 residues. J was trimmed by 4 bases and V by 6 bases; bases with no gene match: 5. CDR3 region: CASRPGTGVTEAFF. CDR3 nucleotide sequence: TGTGCCAGCAGGCCCGGGACAGGGGTCACTGAAGCTTTCTTT.

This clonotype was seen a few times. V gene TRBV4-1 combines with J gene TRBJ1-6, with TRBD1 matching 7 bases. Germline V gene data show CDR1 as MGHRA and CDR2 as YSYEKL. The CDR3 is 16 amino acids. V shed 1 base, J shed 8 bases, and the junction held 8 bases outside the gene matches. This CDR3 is CASSQGLDRVDSPLHF. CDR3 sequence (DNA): TGCGCCAGCAGCCAAGGCCTCGACAGGGTCGATTCACCCCTCCACTTT.

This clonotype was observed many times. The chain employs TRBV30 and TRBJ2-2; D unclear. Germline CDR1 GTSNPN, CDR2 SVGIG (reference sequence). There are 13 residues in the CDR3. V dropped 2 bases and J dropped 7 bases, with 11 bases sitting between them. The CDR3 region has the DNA TGTGCCTGGAGTATGGCGTTAAGCGGGGAGCTGTTTTTT. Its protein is CAWSMALSGELFF. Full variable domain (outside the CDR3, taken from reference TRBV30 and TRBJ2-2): SQTIHQWPATLVQPVGSPLSLECTVEGTSNPNLYWYRQAAGRGLQLLFYSVGIGQISSEVPQNLSASRPQDRQFILSSKKLLLSDSGFYLCAWSMALSGELFFGEGSRLTVL.

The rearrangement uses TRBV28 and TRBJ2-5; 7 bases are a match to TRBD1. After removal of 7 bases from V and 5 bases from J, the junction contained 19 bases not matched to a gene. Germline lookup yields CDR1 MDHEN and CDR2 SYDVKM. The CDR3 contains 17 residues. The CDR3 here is CASIHSRNRGPEETQYF. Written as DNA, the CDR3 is TGTGCCAGCATCCACTCGAGAAACAGGGGCCCAGAGGAGACCCAGTACTTC.

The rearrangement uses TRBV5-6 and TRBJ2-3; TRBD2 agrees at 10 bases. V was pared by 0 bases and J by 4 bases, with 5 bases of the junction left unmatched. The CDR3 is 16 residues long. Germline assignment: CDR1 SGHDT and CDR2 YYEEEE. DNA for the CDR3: TGTGCCAGCAGCTTGGCCGGAGCGGGAGGGGCAGATACGCAGTATTTT. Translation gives CASSLAGAGGADTQYF.

DNA for the CDR3: TGTGCCAGCAGTTTCCAAGATACTCAAGAGACCCAGTACTTC. This encodes CASSFQDTQETQYF. The chain joins TRBV7-8 to TRBJ2-5, with D hard to call. The germline V gene has CDR1 SGHVS and CDR2 FQNEAQ. This CDR3 has 14 residues. Trimming stripped 6 bases from V and 2 bases from J, with 13 bases between.

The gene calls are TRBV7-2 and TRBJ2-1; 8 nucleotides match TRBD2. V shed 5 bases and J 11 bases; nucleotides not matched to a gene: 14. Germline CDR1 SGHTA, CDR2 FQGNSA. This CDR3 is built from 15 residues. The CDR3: CASSQELWIAGKQFF. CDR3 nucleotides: TGTGCCAGCAGCCAAGAGCTTTGGATAGCGGGGAAGCAGTTCTTC.

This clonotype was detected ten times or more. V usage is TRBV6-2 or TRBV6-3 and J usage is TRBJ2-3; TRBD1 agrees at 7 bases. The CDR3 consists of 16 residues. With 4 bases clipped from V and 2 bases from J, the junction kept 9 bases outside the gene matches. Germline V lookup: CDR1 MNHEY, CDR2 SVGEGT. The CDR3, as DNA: TGTGCCAGCAGTTTCACCGACAGGGAATACACAGATACGCAGTATTTT. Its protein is CASSFTDREYTDTQYF.

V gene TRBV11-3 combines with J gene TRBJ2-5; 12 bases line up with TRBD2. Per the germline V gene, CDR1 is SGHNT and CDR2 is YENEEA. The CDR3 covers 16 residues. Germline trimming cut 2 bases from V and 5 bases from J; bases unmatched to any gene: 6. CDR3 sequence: CASSLTLAGGFETQYF. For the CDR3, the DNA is TGTGCCAGCAGCTTAACACTAGCGGGAGGTTTTGAGACCCAGTACTTC.

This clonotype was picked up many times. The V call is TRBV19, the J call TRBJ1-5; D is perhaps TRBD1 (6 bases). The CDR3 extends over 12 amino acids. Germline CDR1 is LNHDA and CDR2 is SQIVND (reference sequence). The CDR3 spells CATKQGNQPQHF. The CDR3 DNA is TGTGCTACTAAACAGGGTAATCAGCCCCAGCATTTT.

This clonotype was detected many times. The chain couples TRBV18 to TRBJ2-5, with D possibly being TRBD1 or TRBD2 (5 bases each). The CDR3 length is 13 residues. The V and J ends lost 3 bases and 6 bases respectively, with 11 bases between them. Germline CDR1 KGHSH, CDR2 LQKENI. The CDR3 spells CASSPTGTKTQYF. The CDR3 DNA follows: TGTGCCAGCTCACCGACGGGGACGAAGACCCAGTACTTC. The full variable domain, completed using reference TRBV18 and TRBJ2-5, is NAGVMQNPRHLVRRRGQEARLRCSPMKGHSHVYWYRQLPEEGLKFMVYLQKENIIDESGMPKERFSAEFPKEGPSILRIQQVVRGDSAAYFCASSPTGTKTQYFGPGTRLLVL.

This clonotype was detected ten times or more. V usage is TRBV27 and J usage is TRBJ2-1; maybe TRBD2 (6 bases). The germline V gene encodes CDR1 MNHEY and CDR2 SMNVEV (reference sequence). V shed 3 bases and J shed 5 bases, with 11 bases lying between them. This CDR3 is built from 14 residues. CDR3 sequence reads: CASSFSGSNNEQFF. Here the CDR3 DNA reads TGTGCCAGCAGTTTTTCCGGGAGCAACAATGAGCAGTTCTTC.

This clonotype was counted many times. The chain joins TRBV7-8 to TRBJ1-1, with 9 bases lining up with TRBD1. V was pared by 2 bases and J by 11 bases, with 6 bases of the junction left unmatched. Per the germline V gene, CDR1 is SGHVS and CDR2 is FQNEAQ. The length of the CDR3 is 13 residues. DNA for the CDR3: TGTGCCAGCAGCTTACCGGGGACAGGGAGGGCTTTCTTT. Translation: CASSLPGTGRAFF.

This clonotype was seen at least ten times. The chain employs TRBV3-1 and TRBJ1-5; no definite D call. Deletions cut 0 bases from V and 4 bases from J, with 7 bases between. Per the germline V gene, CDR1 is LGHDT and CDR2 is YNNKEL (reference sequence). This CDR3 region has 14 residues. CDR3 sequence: CASSQDPRNQPQHF. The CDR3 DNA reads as TGTGCCAGCAGCCAAGATCCCCGTAATCAGCCCCAGCATTTT.